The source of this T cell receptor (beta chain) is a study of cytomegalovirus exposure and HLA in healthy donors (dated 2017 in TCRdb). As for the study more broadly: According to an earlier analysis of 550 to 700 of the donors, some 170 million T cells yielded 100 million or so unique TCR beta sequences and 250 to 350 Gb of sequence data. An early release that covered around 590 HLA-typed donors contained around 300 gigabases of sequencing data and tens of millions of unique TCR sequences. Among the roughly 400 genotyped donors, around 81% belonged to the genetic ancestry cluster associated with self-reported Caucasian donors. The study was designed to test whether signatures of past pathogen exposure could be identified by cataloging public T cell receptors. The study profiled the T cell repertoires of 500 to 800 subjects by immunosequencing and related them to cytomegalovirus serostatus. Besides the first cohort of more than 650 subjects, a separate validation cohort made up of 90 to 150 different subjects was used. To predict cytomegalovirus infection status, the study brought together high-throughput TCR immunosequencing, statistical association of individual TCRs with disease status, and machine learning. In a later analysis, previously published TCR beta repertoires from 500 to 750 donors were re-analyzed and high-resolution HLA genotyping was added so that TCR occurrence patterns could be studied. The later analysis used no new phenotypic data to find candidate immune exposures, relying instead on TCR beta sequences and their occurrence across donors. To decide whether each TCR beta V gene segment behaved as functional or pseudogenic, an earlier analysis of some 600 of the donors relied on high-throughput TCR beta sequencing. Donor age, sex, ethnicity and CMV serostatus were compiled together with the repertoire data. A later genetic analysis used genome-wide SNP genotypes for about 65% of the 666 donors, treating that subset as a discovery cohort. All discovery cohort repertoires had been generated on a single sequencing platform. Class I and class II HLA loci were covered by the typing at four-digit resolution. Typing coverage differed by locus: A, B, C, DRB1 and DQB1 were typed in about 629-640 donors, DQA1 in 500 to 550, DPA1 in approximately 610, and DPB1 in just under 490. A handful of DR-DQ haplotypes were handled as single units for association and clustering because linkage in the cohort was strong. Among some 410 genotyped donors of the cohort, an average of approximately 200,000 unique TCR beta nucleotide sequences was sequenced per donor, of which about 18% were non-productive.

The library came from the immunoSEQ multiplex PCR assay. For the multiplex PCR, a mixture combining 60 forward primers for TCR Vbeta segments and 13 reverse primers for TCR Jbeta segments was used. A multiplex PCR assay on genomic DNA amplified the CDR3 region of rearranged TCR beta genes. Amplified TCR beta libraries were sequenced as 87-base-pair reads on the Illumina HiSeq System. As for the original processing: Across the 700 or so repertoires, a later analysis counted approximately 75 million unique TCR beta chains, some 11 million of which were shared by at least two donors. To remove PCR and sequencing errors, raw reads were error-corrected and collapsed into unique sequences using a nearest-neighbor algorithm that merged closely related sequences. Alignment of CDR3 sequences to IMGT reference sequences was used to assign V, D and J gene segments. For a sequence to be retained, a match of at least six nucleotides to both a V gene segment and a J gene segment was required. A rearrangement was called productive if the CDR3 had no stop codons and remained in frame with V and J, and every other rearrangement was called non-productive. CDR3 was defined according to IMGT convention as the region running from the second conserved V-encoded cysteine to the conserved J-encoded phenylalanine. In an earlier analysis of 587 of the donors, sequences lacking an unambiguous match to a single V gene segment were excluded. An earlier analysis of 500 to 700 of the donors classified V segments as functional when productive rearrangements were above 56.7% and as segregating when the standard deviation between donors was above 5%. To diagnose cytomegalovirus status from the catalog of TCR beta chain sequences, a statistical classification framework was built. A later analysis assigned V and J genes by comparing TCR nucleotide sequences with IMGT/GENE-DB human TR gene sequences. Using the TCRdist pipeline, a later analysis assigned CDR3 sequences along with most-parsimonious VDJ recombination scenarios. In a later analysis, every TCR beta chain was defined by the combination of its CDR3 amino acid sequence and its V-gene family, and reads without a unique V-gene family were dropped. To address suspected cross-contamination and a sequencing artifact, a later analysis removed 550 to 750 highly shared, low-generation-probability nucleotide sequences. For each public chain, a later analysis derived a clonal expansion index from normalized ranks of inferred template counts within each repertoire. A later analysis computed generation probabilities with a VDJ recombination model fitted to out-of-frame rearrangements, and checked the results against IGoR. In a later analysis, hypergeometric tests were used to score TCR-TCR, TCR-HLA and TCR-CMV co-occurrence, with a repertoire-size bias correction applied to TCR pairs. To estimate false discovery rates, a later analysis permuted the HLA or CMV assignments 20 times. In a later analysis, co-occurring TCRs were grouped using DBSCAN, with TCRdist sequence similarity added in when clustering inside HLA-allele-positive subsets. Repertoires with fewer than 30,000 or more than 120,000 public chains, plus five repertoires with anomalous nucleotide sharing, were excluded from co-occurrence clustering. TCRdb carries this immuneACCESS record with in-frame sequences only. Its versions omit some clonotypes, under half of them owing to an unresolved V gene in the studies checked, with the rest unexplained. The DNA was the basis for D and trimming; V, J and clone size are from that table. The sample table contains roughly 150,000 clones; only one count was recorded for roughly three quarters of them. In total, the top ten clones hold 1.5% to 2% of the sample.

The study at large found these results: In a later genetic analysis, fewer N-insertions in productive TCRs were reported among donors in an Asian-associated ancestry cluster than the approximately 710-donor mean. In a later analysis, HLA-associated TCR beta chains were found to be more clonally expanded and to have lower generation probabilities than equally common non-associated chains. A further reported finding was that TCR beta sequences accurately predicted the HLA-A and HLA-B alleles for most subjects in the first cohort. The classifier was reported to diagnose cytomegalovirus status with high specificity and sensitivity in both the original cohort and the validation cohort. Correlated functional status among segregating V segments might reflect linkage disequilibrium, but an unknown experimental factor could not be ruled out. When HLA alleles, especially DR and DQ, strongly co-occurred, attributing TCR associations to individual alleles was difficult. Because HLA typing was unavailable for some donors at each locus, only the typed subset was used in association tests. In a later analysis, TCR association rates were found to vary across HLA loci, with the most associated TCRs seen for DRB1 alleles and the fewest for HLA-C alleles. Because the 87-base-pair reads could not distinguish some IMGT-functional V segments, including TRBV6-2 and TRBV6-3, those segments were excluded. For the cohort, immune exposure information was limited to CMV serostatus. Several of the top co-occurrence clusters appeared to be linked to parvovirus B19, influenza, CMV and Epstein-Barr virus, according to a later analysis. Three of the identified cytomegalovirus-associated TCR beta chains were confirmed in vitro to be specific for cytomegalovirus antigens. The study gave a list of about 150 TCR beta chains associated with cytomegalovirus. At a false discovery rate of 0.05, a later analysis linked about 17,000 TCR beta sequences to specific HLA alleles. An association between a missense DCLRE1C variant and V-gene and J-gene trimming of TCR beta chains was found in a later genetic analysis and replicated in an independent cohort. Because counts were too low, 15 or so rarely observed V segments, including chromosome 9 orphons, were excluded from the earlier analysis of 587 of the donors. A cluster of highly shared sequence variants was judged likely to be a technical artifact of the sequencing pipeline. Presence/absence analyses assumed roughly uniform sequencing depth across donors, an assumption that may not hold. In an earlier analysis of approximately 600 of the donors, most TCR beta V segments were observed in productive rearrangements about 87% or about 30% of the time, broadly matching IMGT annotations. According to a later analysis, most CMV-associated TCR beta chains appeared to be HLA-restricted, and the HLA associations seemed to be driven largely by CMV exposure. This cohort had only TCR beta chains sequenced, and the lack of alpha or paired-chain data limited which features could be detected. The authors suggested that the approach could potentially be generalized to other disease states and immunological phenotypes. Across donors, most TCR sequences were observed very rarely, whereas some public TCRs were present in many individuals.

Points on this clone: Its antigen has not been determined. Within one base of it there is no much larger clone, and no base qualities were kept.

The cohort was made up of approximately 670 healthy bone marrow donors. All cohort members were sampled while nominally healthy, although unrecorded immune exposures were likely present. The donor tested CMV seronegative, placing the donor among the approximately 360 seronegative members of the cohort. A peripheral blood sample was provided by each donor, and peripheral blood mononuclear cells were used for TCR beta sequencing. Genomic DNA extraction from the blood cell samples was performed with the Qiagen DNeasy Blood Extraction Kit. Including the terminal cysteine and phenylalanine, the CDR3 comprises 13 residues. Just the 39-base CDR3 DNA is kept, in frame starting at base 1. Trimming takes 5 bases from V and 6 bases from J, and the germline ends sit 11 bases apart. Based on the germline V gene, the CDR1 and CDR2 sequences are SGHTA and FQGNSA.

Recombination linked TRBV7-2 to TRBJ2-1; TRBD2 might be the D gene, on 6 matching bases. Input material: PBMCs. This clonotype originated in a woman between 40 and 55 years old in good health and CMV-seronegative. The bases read TGTGCCAGCAGCCTGGACTATTTCAATGAGCAGTTCTTC. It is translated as CASSLDYFNEQFF.